This passage covers 10 T cell receptor beta chains from one sample sequenced in a study of T cells in Graves' hyperthyroidism and ophthalmopathy. It was RNA transcripts that yielded the amplified TCR beta CDR3 regions. First-round RT-PCR of the TCR CDR3 relied on the HTBI primer set. Each CDR3 protein is one row after TCRdb ran MiXCR on the multiplex PCR reads. Of about 290,000 distinct CDR3 sequences in the sample, about an eighth were seen once. Sequencing used blood. The origin of the receptors is a woman aged 25 to 45 with Graves' hyperthyroidism that later progressed to Graves' ophthalmopathy.

This clonotype was counted many times. The chain carries TRBV2 and TRBJ1-2; tentative D call: TRBD1 (6 bases). Germline CDR1 SNHLY, CDR2 FYNNEI. V was pared by 5 bases and J by 6 bases, with 16 bases between. CDR3 length: 14 residues. The CDR3 region is CASSRDLGAHGYTF. For the CDR3, the DNA is TGTGCCAGCAGTAGGGACTTGGGGGCGCATGGCTACACCTTC.

This clonotype is a singleton in its sample. One base away lies a much larger clone, so this may be a sequencing read error. The chain combines TRBV27 with TRBJ2-3, with 9 positions matching TRBD2. Germline assignment: CDR1 MNHEY and CDR2 SMNVEV (reference sequence). The CDR3 loop spans 15 amino acids. Losses at the gene ends were 5 bases for V and 3 bases for J; bases not matched to a gene: 6. As DNA, the CDR3 is TGTGCCAGCAGTGTAGCGGGAGAAGGAACAGATACGCAGTATTTT. This gives the protein CASSVAGEGTDTQYF.

Ten or more counts support this clonotype. V usage is TRBV6-1 and J usage is TRBJ1-1, with 11 positions matching TRBD1. Germline V gene data show CDR1 as MNHNS and CDR2 as SASEGT. Trimming took 5 bases from V and 5 from J; bases not matched to a gene: 13. CDR3 length equals 17 residues. In nucleotides, the CDR3 is TGTGCCAGCAGTTATACCGGGACAGGGGGAACGGGGACTGAAGCTTTCTTT. Protein sequence: CASSYTGTGGTGTEAFF.

This clonotype has at least ten counts. The rearrangement links TRBV10-3 to TRBJ2-2, with D possibly TRBD1 on 6 matching bases. The CDR3 is 13 amino acids. The V and J ends lost 8 bases and 7 bases respectively, with 14 bases between them. The germline V gene has CDR1 ENHRY and CDR2 SYGVKD. DNA for the CDR3: TGTGCCATCTCAGAGGGGGATCACGGGGAGCTGTTTTTT. It codes for CAISEGDHGELFF.

This clonotype was counted ten times or more. The chain links TRBV7-3 to TRBJ1-1, with 12 bases lining up with TRBD1. Unmatched junction bases numbered 10, after V lost 1 base and J lost 4 bases. CDR1 SGHTA and CDR2 FQGTGA come from the germline V gene. The CDR3 extends over 18 amino acids. The CDR3 is CASSLRPGTGGVGTEAFF. The CDR3 DNA is TGTGCCAGCAGCTTAAGGCCCGGGACAGGGGGCGTCGGCACTGAAGCTTTCTTT.

There are many counts of this clonotype. The chain combines TRBV4-3 with TRBJ2-1, with TRBD2 identical over 7 bases. Germline assignment: CDR1 LGHNA and CDR2 YSLEER. The V and J ends lost 0 bases and 6 bases, in that order; junction bases with no gene match: 5. The length of the CDR3 is 15 residues. The CDR3 spells CASSQEGGNLNEQFF. In DNA, the CDR3 is TGCGCCAGCAGCCAAGAGGGAGGGAACCTCAATGAGCAGTTCTTC.

This clonotype was detected many times. The chain uses TRBV30 and TRBJ1-1; no reliable D call. CDR3 length: 11 amino acids. The V end was cut by 8 bases, the J end by 5 bases, with 12 bases between. CDR1 and CDR2 from the germline V gene are GTSNPN and SVGIG (reference sequence). CDR3 protein: CARGRETEAFF. CDR3 sequence (DNA): TGTGCCAGAGGGAGGGAGACTGAAGCTTTCTTT.

This clonotype was picked up many times. This chain connects TRBV11-2 to TRBJ2-7, with 7 nucleotides matching TRBD2. Germline V gives CDR1 SGHAT, CDR2 FQNNGV. The CDR3 has 11 residues. The junction had 2 bases not matched to a gene; V was cut back by 5 bases and J by 7 bases. The CDR3: CASSQAGEQYF. CDR3 nucleotides: TGTGCCAGCAGCCAAGCGGGGGAGCAGTACTTC.

In this sample, this clonotype turned up many times. The rearrangement joins TRBV7-8 to TRBJ1-2; weak D call: TRBD1 (5 bases). Germline V gives CDR1 SGHVS, CDR2 FQNEAQ. There are 14 residues in the CDR3. The V end lost 1 base, the J end lost 3 bases, and 9 bases lay between the germline ends. CDR3 protein: CASSLEGNYYGYTF. CDR3 bases: TGTGCCAGCAGCTTAGAGGGGAATTACTATGGCTACACCTTC.

This clonotype has at least ten counts. The gene calls are TRBV20-1 and TRBJ1-5; D uncertain. Germline CDR1 DFQATT, CDR2 SNEGSKA (reference sequence). This CDR3 comprises 15 residues. Trimming took 0 bases from V and 0 from J, leaving 9 bases between them. The DNA for the CDR3 is TGCAGTGCTAGAGATCCGGGGTATAGCAATCAGCCCCAGCATTTT. Encoded protein: CSARDPGYSNQPQHF.